Below, one T cell receptor (beta chain) is given with its context. The data were obtained in a study of cytomegalovirus exposure and HLA in healthy donors. Use of 60 Vbeta and 13 Jbeta primers characterized the PCR. Sequencing used immunoSEQ multiplex PCR; TCRdb keeps in-frame clones, though not all of them. The table shows under 200,000 clones, with 65% to 90% occurring only once. The V gene end was trimmed by 4 bases and the J gene end by 7 bases; junction bases not matched to a gene: 5. Germline V lookup: CDR1 ENHRY, CDR2 SYGVKD. This CDR3 has 14 residues. This TCR was recovered from a male donor in good health and CMV-seronegative. J is TRBJ1-2 and V is TRBV10-3, with 11 bases that match TRBD1. The source material was PBMCs. CDR3 DNA: TGTGCCATCAGTGGGACAGGGGGCGCGGGTGGCTACACCTTC. The encoded protein is CAISGTGGAGGYTF.